What follows describes a single T cell receptor (beta chain). Antigen specificity is unknown. Some clones are missing from TCRdb's copy, which holds only in-frame ones; the method was immunoSEQ multiplex PCR. Of over 85,000 clones listed, roughly nine tenths are singletons. These data originate in a study of siplizumab effects on memory and regulatory T cells. Trimming cost V 3 bases and J 8 bases, with 10 bases left between them. The CDR3 has 13 residues. Germline lookup yields CDR1 KGHSH and CDR2 LQKENI. Study-wide results and caveats: Whether the proliferating Tregs (from siplizumab cultures) were suppressive was not confirmed. Memory T cells appeared less diverse than naive cells, which seemed to contribute substantially to alloresponse.

The gene calls are TRBV18 and TRBJ1-4; perhaps TRBD1 as D (5 bases). The receptor comes from a human donor in good health. Sequencing was done on a sample of CD4+ T cells sorted from blood. The CDR3 sequence: CASSPQGREKLFF. In DNA form, the CDR3 reads TGTGCCAGCTCACCCCAGGGTAGAGAAAAACTGTTTTTT.